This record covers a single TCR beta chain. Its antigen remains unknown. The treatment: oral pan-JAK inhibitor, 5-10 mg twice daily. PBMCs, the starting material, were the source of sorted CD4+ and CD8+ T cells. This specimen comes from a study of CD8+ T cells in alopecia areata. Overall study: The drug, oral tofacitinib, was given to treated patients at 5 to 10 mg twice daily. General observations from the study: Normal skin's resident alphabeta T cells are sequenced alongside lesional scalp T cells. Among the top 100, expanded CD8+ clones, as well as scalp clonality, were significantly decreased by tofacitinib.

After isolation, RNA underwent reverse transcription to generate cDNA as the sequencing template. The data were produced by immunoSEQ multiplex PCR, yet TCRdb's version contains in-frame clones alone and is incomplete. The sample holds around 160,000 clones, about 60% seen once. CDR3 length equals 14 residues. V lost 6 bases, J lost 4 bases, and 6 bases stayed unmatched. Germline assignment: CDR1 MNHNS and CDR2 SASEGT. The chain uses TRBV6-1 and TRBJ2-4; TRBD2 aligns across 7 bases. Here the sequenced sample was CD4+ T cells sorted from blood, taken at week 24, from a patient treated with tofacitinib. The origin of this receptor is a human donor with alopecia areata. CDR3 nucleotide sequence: TGTGCCAGCAGCCGGGACTACAAAAAAAACATTCAGTACTTC. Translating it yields CASSRDYKKNIQYF.